What follows are 8 T cell receptor beta chains derived from one specimen sequenced in a study of Graves' ophthalmopathy and Graves' hyperthyroidism. The authors amplified TCR beta CDR3 regions from RNA transcripts. Second-round multiplex PCR came after first-round RT-PCR with HTBI primers. MiXCR, run by TCRdb on the multiplex PCR reads, gives a single entry per CDR3 protein. Counted here are roughly 480,000 distinct CDR3 sequences, roughly 14% occurring once; the ten biggest clones make up about 9.4%. The specimen was blood. The source of these receptors is a woman under 40 with Graves' ophthalmopathy.

At least ten counts were recorded for this clonotype. The V call is TRBV12-3 or TRBV12-4, the J call TRBJ1-3; 8 bases match TRBD1. Trimming cost V 2 bases and J 0 bases; bases outside gene matches: 3. CDR3 length: 16 amino acids. The CDR3 sequence: CASSLPGGVSGNTIYF. Written as DNA, the CDR3 is TGTGCCAGCAGTTTACCAGGGGGCGTCTCTGGAAACACCATATATTTT.

This clonotype was observed a handful of times. A single base separates this from a much larger clone, so it may be a read error. The chain employs TRBV6-1 and TRBJ1-2; D is undetermined. There are 13 residues in the CDR3. Germline loops: CDR1 MNHNS, CDR2 SASEGT. This CDR3 reads CASTSVSFYGYAF. For the CDR3, the DNA is TGTGCCAGCACCTCTGTCAGCTTCTATGGCTACGCCTTC.

This clonotype was counted a few times. The chain uses TRBV4-1 and TRBJ2-7, with TRBD2 matching over 14 bases. V shed 1 base and J 5 bases; nucleotides not matched to a gene: 7. CDR1 and CDR2 (germline): MGHRA, YSYEKL. This CDR3 spans 17 amino acids. CDR3 sequence reads: CASSQVKGLAGDDEQYF. The CDR3 bases are TGCGCCAGCAGCCAAGTCAAGGGACTAGCGGGAGACGACGAGCAGTACTTC.

This clonotype was counted ten times or more. This chain joins TRBV6-5 and TRBJ2-7; 10 bases fit TRBD2. V trimming: 1 base; J trimming: 2 bases; junction bases outside the gene matches: 8. Germline lookup yields CDR1 MNHEY and CDR2 SVGAGI. The CDR3 is 17 residues long. The CDR3 coding sequence is TGTGCCAGCAGTTACTTGGAAGCGGGGGGGAGGACCTACGAGCAGTACTTC. It translates to CASSYLEAGGRTYEQYF.

This clonotype was observed at least ten times. The CDR3 coding sequence is TGTGCCAGCAGTAAGGGACTAGCGTTCATGGACGAGCAGTACTTC. This gives the protein CASSKGLAFMDEQYF. The chain has TRBV6-2 or TRBV6-3 and TRBJ2-7, with 10 positions matching TRBD2. Germline V CDR1 and CDR2: MNHEY, SVGEGT. This CDR3 comprises 15 residues. Trimming removed 5 bases from V and 5 bases from J; junction bases left unmatched: 9.

The sample holds many counts of this clonotype. J is TRBJ1-1 and V is TRBV28; 8 bases fit TRBD1. This CDR3 has 14 residues. Per germline, CDR1 MDHEN and CDR2 SYDVKM. The junction had 12 bases not matched to a gene; V was cut back by 5 bases and J by 10 bases. CDR3 in DNA: TGTGCCAGCAGTCAACAACCCAGGGGGCTCCCAGCTTTCTTT. It is translated as CASSQQPRGLPAFF.

In regard to this clonotype: A much larger clone is a single base away; this may be a read error. Lacking the conserved final phenylalanine or tryptophan, this CDR3 likely reflects a read error. The CDR3 loop is CASRKSRDRYEQYL. DNA for the CDR3: TGTGCCAGCAGGAAGAGCCGGGACCGCTACGAGCAGTACCTC. The V call is TRBV12-3 or TRBV12-4, the J call TRBJ2-7; TRBD1 or TRBD2 may be the D gene (5 bases each). V dropped 6 bases and J dropped 3 bases, with 15 bases sitting between them. CDR3 length: 14 amino acids.

This clonotype is a singleton in its sample. The chain joins TRBV5-1 to TRBJ2-5, with 7 nucleotides matching TRBD1. Germline CDR1 reads SGHRS; CDR2 reads YFSETQ. V trimming: 0 bases; J trimming: 1 base; junction bases outside the gene matches: 6. The CDR3 spans 16 residues. The CDR3 nucleotides are TGCGCCAGCAGCTTGGAACCAGGGGGAGCCCAAGAGACCCAGTACTTC. As protein: CASSLEPGGAQETQYF.